These T cell receptor beta chains were read from a single sample in a study of blood T cell repertoires in COVID-19. The method was immunoSEQ multiplex PCR; TCRdb's version includes in-frame clones alone and lacks a portion of them. The sample contains fewer than 400,000 clones, about 85% of which appear only once. Sequences were obtained from peripheral blood. Receptors were obtained from a woman aged 18-30 years with acute or convalescent COVID-19. CDR3s include the opening cysteine and the closing phenylalanine or tryptophan.

j_call v_call cdr3_aa
TRBJ2-1 TRBV5-1 CASSLVASGRGEQFF
TRBJ1-2 TRBV19 CASTMDRFQGYTF
TRBJ2-6 TRBV27 CASSSLVSGANVLTF
TRBJ2-3 TRBV5-1 CASSLEAGPTDTQYF
TRBJ1-1 TRBV19 CASSIGRTQNTEAFF
TRBJ1-2 TRBV12-3/TRBV12-4 CASSYGDYGYTF
TRBJ1-4 TRBV27 CASSSRGQFNEKLFF
TRBJ2-5 TRBV5-1 CASSLTSGQETQYF
TRBJ1-4 TRBV28 CASSTSGQGGEKLFF
TRBJ2-7 TRBV5-1 CASSLVQASYEQYF
TRBJ2-2 TRBV6-5 CASTEREIGELFF
TRBJ1-5 TRBV5-4 CASSLEGGNQPQHF
TRBJ2-3 TRBV6-2/TRBV6-3 CASSSYTDTQYF